This T cell receptor beta chain originates from a study of blood T cell repertoires in COVID-19. Study context: COVID-19 samples, acute and convalescent, were from the United States, Italy and Spain. PBMCs, B-cell-depleted T cells, or T cells were the source of the cDNA or gDNA that made up the material.

Clones were read by immunoSEQ multiplex PCR, and TCRdb kept only the in-frame ones, dropping some. Of over 150,000 clones listed, approximately 85% are singletons. Details on this clone: Other DNA sequences in the same sample also yield this CDR3.

Sequenced input: PBMCs or T cells enriched from blood (not recorded which). The source is a man in his forties or fifties who had recovered from COVID-19.

The CDR3 bases are TGTGCCAGCAGCCAAGACGGTAATCAGCCCCAGCATTTT. Its protein is CASSQDGNQPQHF. The chain combines TRBV3-1 (or the pseudogene TRBV3-2) with TRBJ1-5; D remains ambiguous. The CDR3 is 13 amino acids. V lost 0 bases to trimming and J lost 4 bases, with 4 bases between them. Germline V gene data show CDR1 as LGHDT and CDR2 as YNNKEL (reference sequence).